The 21 T cell receptor beta chains presented below share a single source sample, sequenced in a study of CD8+CD57+ T cells in acquired aplastic anemia. According to the study, genomic DNA was the template for TCR beta VDJ and CDR3 profiling. TCRdb processed the reads anew with MiXCR; each CDR3 protein has one entry. This repertoire shows hundreds of thousands of distinct CDR3 sequences, roughly 68% found once; its top ten account for approximately 4%. The material sequenced was sorted CD4+, CD8+, or CD8+CD57+ T cells (not recorded which) from PBMCs. The source of these receptors is a human donor in good health, serving as a control.

Note on this clonotype: The CDR3 carries no conserved terminal phenylalanine or tryptophan, so it likely arises from a read error. Because the CDR3's place on the DNA is in doubt, the DNA is left out and the CDR3 is given as listed by TCRdb. This chain connects TRBV7-2 to TRBJ1-2. The CDR3 has 13 residues if both end residues are counted. CDR1 and CDR2 from the germline V gene are SGHTA and FQGNSA. The CDR3 spells CASSLSTSSTYGR.

V gene TRBV11-3 combines with J gene TRBJ1-2; 7 bases are shared with TRBD1. The CDR3 length is 15 residues. Germline CDR1 SGHNT, CDR2 YENEEA. The V gene end was trimmed by 1 base and the J gene end by 5 bases; junction bases not matched to a gene: 7. For the CDR3, the DNA is TGTGCCAGCAGCTTAGGGGGCAGGGGGATGTATGGCTACACCTTC. It yields the protein CASSLGGRGMYGYTF.

This chain uses TRBV9 with TRBJ2-7; weak D call: TRBD2 (6 bases). The CDR3 runs 15 residues. V lost 4 bases to trimming and J lost 5 bases, with 19 bases between them. Germline V gene data show CDR1 as SGDLS and CDR2 as YYNGEE. The CDR3: CASSSEAGEANEQYF. The CDR3 DNA sequence: TGTGCCAGCAGCTCAGAAGCGGGTGAGGCTAACGAGCAGTACTTC. The whole variable domain, filled in from reference TRBV9 and TRBJ2-7, reads DSGVTQTPKHLITATGQRVTLRCSPRSGDLSVYWYQQSLDQGLQFLIQYYNGEERAKGNILERFSAQQFPDLHSELNLSSLELGDSALYFCASSSEAGEANEQYFGPGTRLTVT.

To note about this clonotype: This is likely a read error, given that the CDR3 carries no conserved phenylalanine or tryptophan at its end. The rearrangement uses TRBV7-2 and TRBJ2-7; either TRBD1 or TRBD2 may fit D (5 bases each). The CDR3 covers 15 residues. V lost 3 bases and J 4 bases, leaving 16 bases between the germline ends. Germline V lookup: CDR1 SGHTA, CDR2 FQGNSA. In DNA, the CDR3 is TGTGCCAGCAGCTTCGCGCAGTCTGGGGGATACGAGCAGTACCTC. Translated, it gives CASSFAQSGGYEQYL.

This clonotype appeared many times. The chain employs TRBV24-1 and TRBJ2-5, with 10 nucleotides matching TRBD1. Trimming took 4 bases from V and 4 from J; bases not matched to a gene: 8. Germline V gives CDR1 KGHDR, CDR2 SFDVKD. The CDR3 is 16 amino acids. The CDR3 loop reads CATSEPPGQGRETQYF. The CDR3 bases are TGTGCCACCAGTGAACCCCCGGGACAGGGGAGAGAGACCCAGTACTTC.

The table lists this clonotype with many counts. The chain is built from TRBV7-2 and TRBJ2-3, with TRBD2 identical over 8 bases. This CDR3 region has 16 residues. Germline lookup yields CDR1 SGHTA and CDR2 FQGNSA. V lost 1 base and J lost 4; bases outside the gene matches: 7. CDR3 sequence (DNA): TGTGCCAGCAGCTTAGTCGGGGGGGAAGTAGCAGATACGCAGTATTTT. It specifies CASSLVGGEVADTQYF.

Note on this clonotype: Lacking the conserved final phenylalanine or tryptophan, this CDR3 likely reflects a read error. The chain employs TRBV7-2 and TRBJ2-7; weak D call: TRBD1 (5 bases). Germline lookup yields CDR1 SGHTA and CDR2 FQGNSA. The CDR3 loop spans 13 amino acids. Trimming cost V 6 bases and J 3 bases, with 12 bases left between them. The CDR3 spells CASRVTANYEQYL. Written as DNA, the CDR3 is TGTGCCAGCAGAGTGACAGCGAACTACGAGCAGTACTTA.

The chain is built from TRBV7-2 and TRBJ1-5; D gene ambiguous. The DNA end is more similar to TRBJ2-3, so the J call may be wrong. Germline CDR1 is SGHTA and CDR2 is FQGNSA. There are 14 residues in the CDR3. Here the CDR3 reads CASSDGAWRQTQYF. Here the CDR3 DNA reads TGTGCCAGCAGCGATGGTGCATGGCGTCAGACCCAGTATTTT.

This clonotype was seen many times. The rearrangement uses TRBV30 and TRBJ1-2; D possibly corresponds to TRBD1 (6 bases). The V gene's germline CDR1 is GTSNPN and CDR2 SVGIG (reference sequence). CDR3 length: 15 residues. Trimming removed 2 bases at V and 6 bases at J, with 19 bases between. The CDR3 is CAWSSGQPAWDGYTF. CDR3 nucleotide sequence: TGTGCCTGGAGTTCGGGACAACCCGCGTGGGATGGCTACACCTTC.

In regard to this clonotype: A read error may produce the germline difference seen at one junction end. This chain connects TRBV9 to TRBJ1-1; D may be TRBD1 (5 bases). Germline V gives CDR1 SGDLS, CDR2 YYNGEE. The CDR3 contains 13 residues. CDR3 bases: TGTGCCAGCAGCGAGTCGGGACTAGTCTACGCGCAGTTT. It codes for CASSESGLVYAQF.

This clonotype was detected ten times or more. This chain joins TRBV6-6 and TRBJ2-1; TRBD2 matches 13 bases. This CDR3 has 17 amino acids. Trimming took 0 bases from V and 4 from J; bases not matched to a gene: 3. CDR1 and CDR2 (germline): MNHNY, SVGAGI (reference sequence). The CDR3 region is CASSYSGLAGVYNEQFF. Here the CDR3 DNA reads TGTGCCAGCAGTTACTCTGGACTAGCGGGGGTTTACAATGAGCAGTTCTTC.

The V gene is TRBV20-1, the J gene TRBJ2-7; D unclear. CDR3 size: 13 residues. V gave up 0 bases and J gave up 7 bases, with 13 bases separating them. CDR1 and CDR2 (germline): DFQATT, SNEGSKA (reference sequence). CDR3: CSAREIRSEEQYF. The CDR3 DNA follows: TGCAGTGCTAGAGAAATAAGATCGGAGGAGCAGTACTTC.

This clonotype is a singleton in its sample. V is TRBV20-1 and J is TRBJ2-3, with 13 bases aligning to TRBD2. This CDR3 has 17 residues. Looked up from germline, CDR1 is DFQATT and CDR2 is SNEGSKA (reference sequence). V dropped 7 bases and J dropped 0; count of bases not matched to a gene: 10. CDR3 in amino acids: CSGQVTSGGRSTDTQYF. The CDR3 DNA reads TGCAGTGGTCAGGTGACTAGCGGGGGGCGTAGCACAGATACGCAGTATTTT.

V gene TRBV19 combines with J gene TRBJ2-2; 7 bases align to TRBD1. J gave up 4 bases and V 5 bases, and 7 bases lay outside the gene matches. The CDR3 runs to 15 residues. The V gene's germline CDR1 is LNHDA and CDR2 SQIVND (reference sequence). The CDR3: CASSVTGAITGELFF. The CDR3 DNA reads as TGTGCCAGTAGTGTCACAGGGGCGATCACCGGGGAGCTGTTTTTT.

The chain employs TRBV20-1 and TRBJ1-1, with D possibly matching TRBD1 (5 bases). The CDR3 has 13 amino acids. Between the trimmed V and J ends, which lost 5 bases and 6 bases, there was a span of 16 bases. Looked up from germline, CDR1 is DFQATT and CDR2 is SNEGSKA (reference sequence). CDR3 coding DNA: TGCAGTGCTCCCCGGGACGCCTACGCTGAAGCTTTCTTT. It encodes CSAPRDAYAEAFF.

The rearrangement joins TRBV6-1 to TRBJ2-5; 8 nucleotides agree with TRBD2. The ends lost 5 bases at V and 5 bases at J; junction bases unmatched: 4. From germline, CDR1 is MNHNS and CDR2 SASEGT. The CDR3 contains 13 residues. CDR3: CASSHIAGETQYF. In nucleotides, the CDR3 is TGTGCCAGCAGTCATATAGCGGGGGAGACCCAGTACTTC.

This clonotype appeared once. No conserved phenylalanine or tryptophan ends this CDR3, so it is likely a read error. The CDR3 DNA is TGCAGTGCTAGAGAAGGACCTTACGAGCAGTACCTC. It yields the protein CSAREGPYEQYL. The chain is built from TRBV20-1 and TRBJ2-7; no firm D call. The V end lost 0 bases, the J end lost 4 bases, and 7 bases lay between the germline ends. This CDR3 is built from 12 residues. The germline V gene has CDR1 DFQATT and CDR2 SNEGSKA (reference sequence).

The chain links TRBV6-6 to TRBJ2-7; 9 bases are shared with TRBD2. The CDR3 is 16 residues long. The J segment lost 2 bases and the V segment lost 5 bases, leaving 10 bases of the junction unmatched. Germline values: CDR1 MNHNY, CDR2 SVGAGI (reference sequence). The CDR3 region is CASSTGAGGTTYEQYF. CDR3 coding DNA: TGTGCCAGCAGTACTGGAGCGGGGGGCACCACCTACGAGCAGTACTTC.

This clonotype showed up just a few times. A much bigger clone sits one base away, suggesting this may be a read error. The V gene is TRBV5-1, the J gene TRBJ2-6; TRBD1 matches at 7 bases. The CDR3 is 19 residues long. The germline gives CDR1 SGHRS, CDR2 YFSETQ. This CDR3 is CASSHREGQVSSGADVLTF. The CDR3 bases are TGCGCCAGCAGCCACCGGGAAGGACAGGTTAGCTCTGGGGCCGACGTCCTGACTTTC. Full variable domain (remainder filled in from reference TRBV5-1 and TRBJ2-6): KAGVTQTPRYLIKTRGQQVTLSCSPISGHRSVSWYQQTPGQGLQFLFEYFSETQRNKGNFPGRFSGRQFSNSRSEMNVSTLELGDSALYLCASSHREGQVSSGADVLTFGAGSRLTVL.

V usage is TRBV9 and J usage is TRBJ2-1, with a tentative D call TRBD2 (6 bases). The V gene lost 4 bases and the J gene lost 12 bases, with 11 bases spanning the gap. Germline assignment: CDR1 SGDLS and CDR2 YYNGEE. CDR3 length equals 11 residues. DNA for the CDR3: TGTGCCAGCAGCCCCGGGAGTATGCAGTTCTTC. Protein: CASSPGSMQFF.

This clonotype showed up just a few times. J is TRBJ2-3 and V is TRBV11-2; D gene uncertain. The ends were cut back, 7 bases at V and 1 base at J, with 12 bases in the middle. This CDR3 region has 14 residues. CDR1 is SGHAT, CDR2 FQNNGV, per germline. The CDR3 DNA sequence: TGTGCCAGCACCTCGGGTAGGGGCACAGATACGCAGTATTTT. Its translation is CASTSGRGTDTQYF.